Shown below are 3 T cell receptor beta chains from a single sample sequenced in a study of blood T cell repertoires in COVID-19. TCRdb keeps only in-frame clones here, not all; method: immunoSEQ multiplex PCR. The sample consists of around 220,000 clones, 85% to 90% of them appearing once. The sequencing sample was made of PBMCs or T cells enriched from blood (not recorded which). All receptors come from a man aged 25-45 years who had been exposed to COVID-19.

The gene calls are TRBV5-4 and TRBJ1-6, with a tentative D call TRBD1 (6 bases). V lost 4 bases to trimming and J lost 2 bases, with 22 bases between them. Per germline, CDR1 SGHNT and CDR2 YYREEE (reference sequence). The CDR3 spans 19 residues. This CDR3 reads CASSGGPGGLGPYNSPLHF. CDR3 bases: TGTGCCAGCAGCGGTGGTCCTGGGGGCCTTGGACCCTATAATTCACCCCTCCACTTT.

V usage is TRBV5-1 and J usage is TRBJ1-6; no clear D. The CDR3 totals 17 residues. The V gene lost 0 bases and the J gene lost 0 bases, with 10 bases spanning the gap. Germline V CDR1 and CDR2: SGHRS, YFSETQ. CDR3 protein: CASSLVRQSSYNSPLHF. CDR3 DNA sequence: TGCGCCAGCAGCTTGGTCAGGCAGAGCTCCTATAATTCACCCCTCCACTTT.

V is TRBV9 and J is TRBJ2-3; 7 bases fit TRBD2. Unmatched junction bases numbered 7, after V lost 0 bases and J lost 0 bases. The length of the CDR3 is 17 residues. Germline V lookup: CDR1 SGDLS, CDR2 YYNGEE. The CDR3 is CASSVGRGTASTDTQYF. The CDR3 coding sequence is TGTGCCAGCAGCGTAGGGCGGGGGACCGCTAGCACAGATACGCAGTATTTT.